This T cell receptor beta chain was sequenced for a study of T-cell reconstitution after alpha-beta-depleted transplantation in children. Looked up from germline, CDR1 is DFQATT and CDR2 is SNEGSKA (reference sequence). V lost 6 bases and J lost 10; bases outside the gene matches: 12. This CDR3 spans 13 amino acids. Unique molecular identifiers were used in preparing the TCRbeta library. MiXCR, applied by TCRdb to the PCR reads, yields one record per CDR3 protein. The table has tens of thousands of distinct CDR3 sequences, approximately 6% seen once. This clonotype came up many times. The sequencing used PBMCs, mostly from graft donor cells, collected 60 days after TCRalphabeta/CD19-depleted stem cell transplant. The V call is TRBV20-1, the J call TRBJ2-1; TRBD2 agrees at 7 bases. This TCR was recovered from a female patient between 2 and 10 years old who had a stem cell transplant for aplastic anemia, so the T cells may come from the graft donor. This chain's CDR3 is CSAGGDYRSEQFF. CDR3 nucleotide sequence: TGCAGTGCCGGAGGGGACTACCGGAGCGAGCAGTTCTTC.